Listed below are T cell receptor beta chains from one sample, sequenced in a study of blood T cell repertoires in COVID-19. Sequencing used immunoSEQ multiplex PCR; TCRdb keeps in-frame clones, though not all of them. There are 400,000 to 450,000 clones in the sample; 90% occur only once, and about 0.63% lies in the top ten. The specimen sequenced was PBMCs or T cells enriched from blood (not recorded which). All receptors come from a man aged 18 to 29 who had recovered from COVID-19. Both conserved end residues are part of each CDR3. The D gene is left open where the match is weak. Size tells how often a clone was seen (once, few, many) or the class of an expanded clone, and some rows leave it out.

j_gene: TRBJ1-1
abundance: few
v_gene: TRBV2
d_gene: .
CDR3nt: TGTGCCAGCAGTGTGAGGTGGGGGGGTGAAGCTTTCTTT
CDR3aa: CASSVRWGGEAFF

j_gene: TRBJ2-2
abundance: .
v_gene: TRBV28
d_gene: TRBD2
CDR3nt: TGTGCCAGCAATTACTTAGCGGGAAGCCCCGGGGAGCTGTTTTTT
CDR3aa: CASNYLAGSPGELFF

j_gene: TRBJ1-1
abundance: .
v_gene: TRBV9
d_gene: .
CDR3nt: TGTGCCAGCAGCGTCCGGGGTTGGGGCACTGAAGCTTTCTTT
CDR3aa: CASSVRGWGTEAFF

j_gene: TRBJ1-2
abundance: once
v_gene: TRBV7-9
d_gene: .
CDR3nt: TGTGCCAGCAGCTTAGGATCGGGGGGCGATTATGGCTACACCTTC
CDR3aa: CASSLGSGGDYGYTF

j_gene: TRBJ1-1
abundance: .
v_gene: TRBV3-1/TRBV3-2
d_gene: .
CDR3nt: TGTGCCAGCAGCCAAGATAGTCCAGGGGAACGTGCAGCTTTCTTT
CDR3aa: CASSQDSPGERAAFF

j_gene: TRBJ2-1
abundance: .
v_gene: TRBV24-1
d_gene: TRBD2
CDR3nt: TGTGCCACCAGTGATCCCCGGCTAGCGGGAGCGAGGAATGAGCAGTTCTTC
CDR3aa: CATSDPRLAGARNEQFF

j_gene: TRBJ1-6
abundance: .
v_gene: TRBV30
d_gene: TRBD1
CDR3nt: TGTGCCTGGAGGGCCGATCCGGGACAGTATTCACCCCTCCACTTT
CDR3aa: CAWRADPGQYSPLHF

j_gene: TRBJ1-4
abundance: .
v_gene: TRBV5-6
d_gene: TRBD1
CDR3nt: TGTGCCAGCAGCCCACAGGGGGCAACTAATGAAAAACTGTTTTTT
CDR3aa: CASSPQGATNEKLFF

j_gene: TRBJ2-2
abundance: .
v_gene: TRBV11-3
d_gene: TRBD2
CDR3nt: TGTGCCAGCAGCTTAGATCGTTGGGGAGGGCCCCTCACCGGGGAGCTGTTTTTT
CDR3aa: CASSLDRWGGPLTGELFF

j_gene: TRBJ1-2
abundance: few
v_gene: TRBV15
d_gene: .
CDR3nt: TGTGCCACCAGCAGAGATCGGGAGGGCACAGGCTACACCTTC
CDR3aa: CATSRDREGTGYTF

j_gene: TRBJ2-1
abundance: .
v_gene: TRBV11-2
d_gene: .
CDR3nt: TGTGCCAGCAGCCTCCTTAACGGCTACAATGAGCAGTTCTTC
CDR3aa: CASSLLNGYNEQFF

j_gene: TRBJ1-4
abundance: .
v_gene: TRBV28
d_gene: .
CDR3nt: TGTGCCAGCAGTAACCTGGACAGAATTGCAACTAATGAAAAACTGTTTTTT
CDR3aa: CASSNLDRIATNEKLFF

j_gene: TRBJ1-2
abundance: few
v_gene: TRBV7-6
d_gene: .
CDR3nt: TGTGCCAGCAGCTTAACTTGGGACGCAGGGGTGAACTATGGCTACACCTTC
CDR3aa: CASSLTWDAGVNYGYTF

j_gene: TRBJ2-7
abundance: .
v_gene: TRBV28
d_gene: TRBD1
CDR3nt: TGTGCCAGCAGATCGTTTCGGGGACAGGGGTCCCACGAGCAGTACTTC
CDR3aa: CASRSFRGQGSHEQYF

j_gene: TRBJ2-7
abundance: .
v_gene: TRBV2
d_gene: TRBD1
CDR3nt: TGTGCCAGCAGACTCCGGACAGGGGGCTCGGAGGAGCAGTACTTC
CDR3aa: CASRLRTGGSEEQYF

j_gene: TRBJ1-3
abundance: .
v_gene: TRBV6-5
d_gene: .
CDR3nt: TGTGCCAGCAGTTACCTGACAACTGGAAACACCATATATTTT
CDR3aa: CASSYLTTGNTIYF

j_gene: TRBJ1-5
abundance: .
v_gene: TRBV27
d_gene: TRBD1
CDR3nt: TGTGCCAGCAGGATCGACAGGGAAAGTCAGCCCCAGCATTTT
CDR3aa: CASRIDRESQPQHF

j_gene: TRBJ2-1
abundance: .
v_gene: TRBV5-8
d_gene: .
CDR3nt: TGTGCCAGCAGCTTGGTACAGGGTGAGTTTGAGCAGTTCTTC
CDR3aa: CASSLVQGEFEQFF

j_gene: TRBJ2-2
abundance: .
v_gene: TRBV6-6
d_gene: .
CDR3nt: TGTGCCAGCAGTTACGGGCTGGAGAACACCGGGGAGCTGTTTTTT
CDR3aa: CASSYGLENTGELFF

j_gene: TRBJ1-2
abundance: .
v_gene: TRBV7-8
d_gene: .
CDR3nt: TGTGCCAGCAGCCAGTCCGCCAGGGGCGGCTACACCTTC
CDR3aa: CASSQSARGGYTF

j_gene: TRBJ1-1
abundance: .
v_gene: TRBV6-5
d_gene: TRBD1
CDR3nt: TGTGCCAGCACAGGGGGTCGCACTGAAGCTTTCTTT
CDR3aa: CASTGGRTEAFF

j_gene: TRBJ1-2
abundance: .
v_gene: TRBV19
d_gene: .
CDR3nt: TGTGCCAGTAGTATAACCGAGAGTTATGGCTACACCTTC
CDR3aa: CASSITESYGYTF

j_gene: TRBJ1-1
abundance: .
v_gene: TRBV2
d_gene: .
CDR3nt: TGTGCCAGCAGTGAAGAGGGTAGGGGCACTGAAGCTTTCTTT
CDR3aa: CASSEEGRGTEAFF

j_gene: TRBJ1-2
abundance: .
v_gene: TRBV27
d_gene: TRBD1
CDR3nt: TGTGCCAGCAGTCCCGCCCCCGGGACAGCTATGAGCTACACCTTC
CDR3aa: CASSPAPGTAMSYTF

j_gene: TRBJ1-4
abundance: .
v_gene: TRBV11-3
d_gene: .
CDR3nt: TGTGCCAGCAGCCCCTATAGGGGAGAAAAACTGTTTTTT
CDR3aa: CASSPYRGEKLFF

j_gene: TRBJ2-2
abundance: .
v_gene: TRBV12-3/TRBV12-4
d_gene: .
CDR3nt: TGTGCCAGCAGTCCCTCGAGAGGGGAGCTGTTTTTT
CDR3aa: CASSPSRGELFF

j_gene: TRBJ1-1
abundance: .
v_gene: TRBV10-3
d_gene: .
CDR3nt: TGTGCCATCAGTCCCCAGTCGGGGAACACTGAAGCTTTCTTT
CDR3aa: CAISPQSGNTEAFF

j_gene: TRBJ1-1
abundance: .
v_gene: TRBV27
d_gene: .
CDR3nt: TGTGCCAGCAGCAGGGGATGGGCCCGTGTGAGTGAAGCTTTCTTT
CDR3aa: CASSRGWARVSEAFF

j_gene: TRBJ2-5
abundance: .
v_gene: TRBV29-1
d_gene: .
CDR3nt: TGCAGCGTTGACAGGGCGCAAGAGACCCAGTACTTC
CDR3aa: CSVDRAQETQYF

j_gene: TRBJ1-1
abundance: .
v_gene: TRBV5-4
d_gene: .
CDR3nt: TGTGCCAGCAGCTTGGGGACCGACAGGGAAGCTTTCTTT
CDR3aa: CASSLGTDREAFF

j_gene: TRBJ2-5
abundance: once
v_gene: TRBV12-3/TRBV12-4
d_gene: .
CDR3nt: TGTGCCAGCAGTTTTGGCTACCAGGGGACCCAGTACTTC
CDR3aa: CASSFGYQGTQYF

j_gene: TRBJ2-6
abundance: .
v_gene: TRBV3-1/TRBV3-2
d_gene: .
CDR3nt: TGTGCCAGCAGCCAAGAAAGTACGGTCTCTGGGGCCAACGTCCTGACTTTC
CDR3aa: CASSQESTVSGANVLTF

j_gene: TRBJ2-3
abundance: .
v_gene: TRBV5-6
d_gene: .
CDR3nt: TGTGCCAGCAGCTTGGTAGGGGCCACAGATACGCAGTATTTT
CDR3aa: CASSLVGATDTQYF

j_gene: TRBJ1-5
abundance: once
v_gene: TRBV18
d_gene: TRBD1
CDR3nt: TGTGCCAGCTCACCGGGAACAGGGGCTAGCAATCAGCCCCAGCATTTT
CDR3aa: CASSPGTGASNQPQHF

j_gene: TRBJ1-6
abundance: .
v_gene: TRBV5-4
d_gene: .
CDR3nt: TGTGCCACCGCAGGGGCCTCCTATAATTCACCCCTCCACTTT
CDR3aa: CATAGASYNSPLHF

j_gene: TRBJ1-3
abundance: .
v_gene: TRBV7-9
d_gene: .
CDR3nt: TGTGCCAGCAGCTTACTTCGCGCAGGAAACACCATATATTTT
CDR3aa: CASSLLRAGNTIYF

j_gene: TRBJ2-1
abundance: .
v_gene: TRBV3-1/TRBV3-2
d_gene: .
CDR3nt: TGTGCCAGCAGCCACCCACCCGTGAGGGAGCAGTTCTTC
CDR3aa: CASSHPPVREQFF

j_gene: TRBJ2-1
abundance: .
v_gene: TRBV5-1
d_gene: TRBD2
CDR3nt: TGCGCCAGCAGCCGCGAGCGGGGGTTAGTTGAGCAGTTCTTC
CDR3aa: CASSRERGLVEQFF

j_gene: TRBJ2-2
abundance: .
v_gene: TRBV19
d_gene: .
CDR3nt: TGTGCCAGTAGTACACAGGGATGGGGCACCGGGGAGCTGTTTTTT
CDR3aa: CASSTQGWGTGELFF

j_gene: TRBJ1-3
abundance: .
v_gene: TRBV27
d_gene: TRBD1
CDR3nt: TGTGCCAGCAGTTTGGAGGGGGCGCGCGGAAACACCATATATTTT
CDR3aa: CASSLEGARGNTIYF

j_gene: TRBJ2-3
abundance: .
v_gene: TRBV11-2
d_gene: TRBD2
CDR3nt: TGTGCCAGCAGCCTAGCGGGAATCGCAGATACGCAGTATTTT
CDR3aa: CASSLAGIADTQYF

j_gene: TRBJ2-7
abundance: .
v_gene: TRBV14
d_gene: .
CDR3nt: TGTGCCAGCAGCCTGGGACTTCAACAGTACTTC
CDR3aa: CASSLGLQQYF

j_gene: TRBJ2-1
abundance: .
v_gene: TRBV11-1
d_gene: .
CDR3nt: TGTGCCAGCCTCTCAATCCAGGGCGTCCATGAGCAGTTCTTC
CDR3aa: CASLSIQGVHEQFF

j_gene: TRBJ1-2
abundance: once
v_gene: TRBV19
d_gene: .
CDR3nt: TGTGCCAGTAGTTCGAACAACAGGGTAGATGGCTACACCTTC
CDR3aa: CASSSNNRVDGYTF

j_gene: TRBJ1-6
abundance: .
v_gene: TRBV28
d_gene: TRBD1
CDR3nt: TGTGCCAGCAGTTCGGGACAGTTATATAATTCACCCCTCCACTTT
CDR3aa: CASSSGQLYNSPLHF

j_gene: TRBJ1-2
abundance: .
v_gene: TRBV28
d_gene: .
CDR3nt: TGTGCCAGCAGTCCGTCGTTAACTAACTATGGCTACACCTTC
CDR3aa: CASSPSLTNYGYTF

j_gene: TRBJ2-5
abundance: .
v_gene: TRBV15
d_gene: .
CDR3nt: TGTGCCACCAGCAGAGAGGACAGCCAAGAGACCCAGTACTTC
CDR3aa: CATSREDSQETQYF

j_gene: TRBJ1-1
abundance: .
v_gene: TRBV6-5
d_gene: .
CDR3nt: TGTGCCTGCCAAGCGTTAGCTGAAGCTTTCTTT
CDR3aa: CACQALAEAFF

j_gene: TRBJ2-6
abundance: .
v_gene: TRBV5-1
d_gene: TRBD1
CDR3nt: TGCGCCAGCAGCCCCCAGTGGGGACAGGGGTTAGGTGGGGCCAACGTCCTGACTTTC
CDR3aa: CASSPQWGQGLGGANVLTF

j_gene: TRBJ2-2
abundance: .
v_gene: TRBV27
d_gene: TRBD1
CDR3nt: TGTGCCAGCAGTCCCGGGACAGGGAGTCACGGGGAGCTGTTTTTT
CDR3aa: CASSPGTGSHGELFF

j_gene: TRBJ2-1
abundance: .
v_gene: TRBV19
d_gene: TRBD2
CDR3nt: TGTGCCAGTAGTCCGCAAAGCGGGAGGGATCATGAGCAGTTCTTC
CDR3aa: CASSPQSGRDHEQFF

j_gene: TRBJ2-7
abundance: .
v_gene: TRBV28
d_gene: TRBD2
CDR3nt: TGTGCCAGCAGTGTTAGCGGGAAGACCTACGAGCAGTACTTC
CDR3aa: CASSVSGKTYEQYF

j_gene: TRBJ1-1
abundance: .
v_gene: TRBV28
d_gene: TRBD1
CDR3nt: TGTGCCAGCAGTTTACCCGCTGACAGGGGTACTGAAGCTTTCTTT
CDR3aa: CASSLPADRGTEAFF

j_gene: TRBJ2-3
abundance: .
v_gene: TRBV7-9
d_gene: TRBD2
CDR3nt: TGTGCCAGCAGCACCGGGACTAGCGGGGGGGCGGGCACAGATACGCAGTATTTT
CDR3aa: CASSTGTSGGAGTDTQYF

j_gene: TRBJ2-7
abundance: .
v_gene: TRBV3-1/TRBV3-2
d_gene: TRBD2
CDR3nt: TGTGCCAGCAGCCGGACTAGCCTGGTTGCCGAGCAGTACTTC
CDR3aa: CASSRTSLVAEQYF

j_gene: TRBJ2-7
abundance: .
v_gene: TRBV7-8
d_gene: .
CDR3nt: TGTGCCAGCAGCTTAGTAGATGAGCAGTACTTC
CDR3aa: CASSLVDEQYF

j_gene: TRBJ2-5
abundance: .
v_gene: TRBV2
d_gene: .
CDR3nt: TGTGCCAGCAGTGACTTCGAGACCCAGTACTTC
CDR3aa: CASSDFETQYF

j_gene: TRBJ1-2
abundance: .
v_gene: TRBV20-1
d_gene: .
CDR3nt: TGCAGTGCTAGAGGGGTGGAGGGCTACACCTTC
CDR3aa: CSARGVEGYTF

j_gene: TRBJ1-6
abundance: .
v_gene: TRBV25-1
d_gene: TRBD1
CDR3nt: TGTGCCAGCAGAGGGGGCGCAAAGAATTCACCCCTCCACTTT
CDR3aa: CASRGGAKNSPLHF